This TCR beta chain was sequenced in a study of blood T cells in healthy people across ages. Broader study findings: Roughly linear declines in TCR beta diversity per million T cells occurred with age. With unsorted PBMCs, a conclusive comparison of naive versus antigen-experienced cells was not possible.

Together with a sample-barcoded 5' primer, a J-beta primer mix was included in a second PCR lasting about 6 to 12 cycles. TCRdb ran MiXCR on the 5' RACE reads and lists one entry per CDR3 protein. The table includes about 680,000 distinct CDR3 sequences, more than 40% detected once. This clonotype was counted once. The antigen remains unidentified. V lost 5 bases and J lost 4, with 12 bases in between. CDR1 is LNHNV, CDR2 YYDKDF, per germline (reference sequence). The CDR3 loop spans 14 amino acids. This clonotype was obtained from a woman aged 55 to 70 in good health. The chain links TRBV15 to TRBJ2-1, with a possible D match to TRBD1 (6 bases). What was sequenced was blood. CDR3 nucleotides: TGTGCCACCAGCGCCCCGGGACATTACAATGAGCAGTTCTTC. It specifies CATSAPGHYNEQFF.